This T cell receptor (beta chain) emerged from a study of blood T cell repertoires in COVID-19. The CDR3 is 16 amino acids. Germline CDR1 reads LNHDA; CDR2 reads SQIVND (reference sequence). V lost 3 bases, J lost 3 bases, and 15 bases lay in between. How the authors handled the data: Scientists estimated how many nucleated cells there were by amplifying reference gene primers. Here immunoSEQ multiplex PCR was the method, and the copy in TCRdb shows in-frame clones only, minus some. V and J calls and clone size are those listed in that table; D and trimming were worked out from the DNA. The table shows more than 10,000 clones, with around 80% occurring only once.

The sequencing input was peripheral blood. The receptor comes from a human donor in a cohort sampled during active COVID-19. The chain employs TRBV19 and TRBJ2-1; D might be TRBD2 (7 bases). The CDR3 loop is CASSIEGGPFYNEQFF. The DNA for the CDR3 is TGTGCCAGTAGTATTGAGGGGGGGCCCTTCTACAATGAGCAGTTCTTC.